Ten or more counts support the clone carrying this T cell receptor (beta chain). No antigen is known for it. This entry is derived from a study of early T cells in non-severe SARS-CoV-2 infection. On the study more broadly: Whole-blood bulk RNA, unsorted, was sequenced, and chains were unpaired. General study results and limits: Matches to VDJdb favored anti-spike CD8 responses and missed private and CD4 specificities.

Trimming took 6 bases from V and 4 from J, leaving 10 bases between them. Germline assignment: CDR1 ENHRY and CDR2 SYGVKD. The CDR3 loop spans 12 amino acids. Individual cDNA molecules each received unique molecular identifiers attached to them. TCRdb called the 5' RACE reads again in MiXCR, with one record for every CDR3 protein. The sample lists roughly 30,000 distinct CDR3 sequences; around 7% were seen once. Sequencing was carried out using whole blood. The origin of this receptor is an adult who was a healthcare worker with PCR-confirmed SARS-CoV-2 infection or an uninfected control (not recorded which). V gene TRBV10-3 combines with J gene TRBJ2-7, with a possible D match to TRBD1 (5 bases). The CDR3 DNA follows: TGTGCCATCAGCAGGCAGGGTTACGAGCAGTACTTC. Translating it yields CAISRQGYEQYF.